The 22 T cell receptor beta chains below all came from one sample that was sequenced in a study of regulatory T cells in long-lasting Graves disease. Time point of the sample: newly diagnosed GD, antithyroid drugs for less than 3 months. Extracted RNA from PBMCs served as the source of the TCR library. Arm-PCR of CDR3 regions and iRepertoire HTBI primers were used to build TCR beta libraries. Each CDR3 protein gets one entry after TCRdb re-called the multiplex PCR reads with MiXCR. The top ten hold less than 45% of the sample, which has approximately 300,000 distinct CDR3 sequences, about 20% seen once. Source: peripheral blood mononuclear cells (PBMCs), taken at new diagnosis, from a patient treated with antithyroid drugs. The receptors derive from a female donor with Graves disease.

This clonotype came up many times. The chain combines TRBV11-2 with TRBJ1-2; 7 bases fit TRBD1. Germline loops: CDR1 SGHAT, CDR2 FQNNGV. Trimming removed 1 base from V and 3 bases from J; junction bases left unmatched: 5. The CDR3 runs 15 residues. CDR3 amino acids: CASSLGGTGDYGYTF. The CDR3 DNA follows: TGTGCCAGCAGCTTAGGCGGCACAGGGGACTATGGCTACACCTTC.

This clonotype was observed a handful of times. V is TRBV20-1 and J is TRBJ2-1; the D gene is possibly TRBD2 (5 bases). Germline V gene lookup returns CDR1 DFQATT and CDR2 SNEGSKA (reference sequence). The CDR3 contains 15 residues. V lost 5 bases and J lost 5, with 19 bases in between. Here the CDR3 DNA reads TGCAGTGCTCGTGGTCAAGGGAAGGAGGACAATGAGCAGTTCTTC. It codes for CSARGQGKEDNEQFF.

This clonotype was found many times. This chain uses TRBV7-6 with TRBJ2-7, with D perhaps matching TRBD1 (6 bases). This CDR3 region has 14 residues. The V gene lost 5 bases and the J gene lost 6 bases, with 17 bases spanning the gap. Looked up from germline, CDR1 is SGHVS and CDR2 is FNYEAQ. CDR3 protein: CASSGDRMTSEQYF. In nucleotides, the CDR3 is TGTGCCAGCAGCGGAGACAGGATGACCTCCGAGCAGTACTTC.

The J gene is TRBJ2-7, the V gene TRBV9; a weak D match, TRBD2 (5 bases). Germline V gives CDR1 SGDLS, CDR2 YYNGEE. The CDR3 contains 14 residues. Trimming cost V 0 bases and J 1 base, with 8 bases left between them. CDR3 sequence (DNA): TGTGCCAGCAGCGTAGACGGGGAGTCCTACGAGCAGTACTTC. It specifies CASSVDGESYEQYF.

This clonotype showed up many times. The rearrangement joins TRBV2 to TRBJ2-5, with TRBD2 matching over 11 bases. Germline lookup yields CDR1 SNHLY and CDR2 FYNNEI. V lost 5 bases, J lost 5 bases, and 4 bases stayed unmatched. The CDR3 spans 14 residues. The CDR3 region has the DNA TGTGCCAGCAGTAATAGCGGGGGGGGGGAGACCCAGTACTTC. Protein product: CASSNSGGGETQYF. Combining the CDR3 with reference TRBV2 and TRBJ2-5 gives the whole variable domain EPEVTQTPSHQVTQMGQEVILRCVPISNHLYFYWYRQILGQKVEFLVSFYNNEISEKSEIFDDQFSVERPDGSNFTLKIRSTKLEDSAMYFCASSNSGGGETQYFGPGTRLLVL.

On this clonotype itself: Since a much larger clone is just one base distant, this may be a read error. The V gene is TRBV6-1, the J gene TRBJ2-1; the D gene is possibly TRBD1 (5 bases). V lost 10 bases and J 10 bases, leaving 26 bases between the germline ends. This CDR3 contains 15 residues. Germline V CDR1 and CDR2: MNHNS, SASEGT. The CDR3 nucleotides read TGTGCCATATCTCAGGGTAACGGCCTTCCCTACGAGCAGTTCTTC. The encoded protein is CAISQGNGLPYEQFF.

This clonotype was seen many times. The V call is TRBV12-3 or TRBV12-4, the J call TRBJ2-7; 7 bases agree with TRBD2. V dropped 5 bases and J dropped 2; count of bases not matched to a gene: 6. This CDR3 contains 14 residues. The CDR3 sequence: CASSLQAGTYEQYF. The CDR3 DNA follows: TGTGCCAGCAGTCTCCAAGCGGGGACCTACGAGCAGTACTTC.

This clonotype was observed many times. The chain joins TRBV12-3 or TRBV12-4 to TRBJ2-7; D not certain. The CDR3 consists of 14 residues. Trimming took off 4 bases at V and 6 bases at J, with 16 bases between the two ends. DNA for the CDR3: TGTGCCAGCAGTTCCCTTGGGCCCCTCCTCGAGCAGTACTTC. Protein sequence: CASSSLGPLLEQYF.

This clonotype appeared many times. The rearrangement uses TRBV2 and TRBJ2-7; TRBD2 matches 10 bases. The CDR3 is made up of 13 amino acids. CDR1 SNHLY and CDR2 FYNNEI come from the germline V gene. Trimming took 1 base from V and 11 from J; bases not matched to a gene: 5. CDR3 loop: CASSEVLAGEEYF. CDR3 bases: TGTGCCAGCAGTGAAGTGCTAGCGGGAGAGGAGTACTTC.

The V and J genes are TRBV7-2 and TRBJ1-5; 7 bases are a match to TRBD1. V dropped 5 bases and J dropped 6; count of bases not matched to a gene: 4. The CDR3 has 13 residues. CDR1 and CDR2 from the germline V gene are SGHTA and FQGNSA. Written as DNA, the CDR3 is TGTGCCAGCAGCGAGCCAGGGGGTCAGCCCCAGCATTTT. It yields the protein CASSEPGGQPQHF.

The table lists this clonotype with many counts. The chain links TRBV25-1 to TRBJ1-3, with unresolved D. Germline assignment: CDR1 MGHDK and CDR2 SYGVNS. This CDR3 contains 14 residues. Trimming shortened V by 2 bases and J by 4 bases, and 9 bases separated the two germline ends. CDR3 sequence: CASSEPSTGNTIYF. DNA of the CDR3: TGTGCCAGCAGTGAACCCAGCACGGGAAACACCATATATTTT.

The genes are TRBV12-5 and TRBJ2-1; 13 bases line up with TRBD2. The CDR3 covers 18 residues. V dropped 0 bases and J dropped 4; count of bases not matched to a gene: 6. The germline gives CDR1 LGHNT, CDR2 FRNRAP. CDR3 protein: CASGLVHGTSGTYNEQFF. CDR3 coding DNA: TGTGCTAGTGGTTTGGTACATGGGACTAGCGGGACTTACAATGAGCAGTTCTTC. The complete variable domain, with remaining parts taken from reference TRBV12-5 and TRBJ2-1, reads DARVTQTPRHKVTEMGQEVTMRCQPILGHNTVFWYRQTMMQGLELLAYFRNRAPLDDSGMPKDRFSAEMPDATLATLKIQPSEPRDSAVYFCASGLVHGTSGTYNEQFFGPGTRLTVL.

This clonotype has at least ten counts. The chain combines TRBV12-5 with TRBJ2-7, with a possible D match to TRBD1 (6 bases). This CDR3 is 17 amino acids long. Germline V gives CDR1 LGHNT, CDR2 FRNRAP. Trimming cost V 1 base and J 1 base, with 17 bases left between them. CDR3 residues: CASGLGAYRAPSYEQYF. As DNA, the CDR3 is TGTGCTAGTGGTTTGGGAGCCTACAGGGCCCCTTCCTACGAGCAGTACTTC.

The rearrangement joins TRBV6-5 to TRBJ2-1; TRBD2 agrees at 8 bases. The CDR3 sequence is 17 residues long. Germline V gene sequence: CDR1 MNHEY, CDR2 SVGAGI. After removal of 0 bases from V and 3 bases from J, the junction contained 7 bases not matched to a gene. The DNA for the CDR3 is TGTGCCAGCAGTTACTCGTATAGCACTAGCGGCTACAATGAGCAGTTCTTC. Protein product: CASSYSYSTSGYNEQFF.

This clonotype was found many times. CDR3 nucleotides: TGTGCCAGCAGACGTACGGGACTAGCGGACTACGAGCAGTACTTC. The encoded protein is CASRRTGLADYEQYF. This chain joins TRBV3-1 and TRBJ2-7; 11 bases match TRBD2. In germline, CDR1 is LGHDT, CDR2 YNNKEL (reference sequence). The CDR3 covers 15 residues. Unmatched junction bases numbered 7, after V lost 6 bases and J lost 3 bases.

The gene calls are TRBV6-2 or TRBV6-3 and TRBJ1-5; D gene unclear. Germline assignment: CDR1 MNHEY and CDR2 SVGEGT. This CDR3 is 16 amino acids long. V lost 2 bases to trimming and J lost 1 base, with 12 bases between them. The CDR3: CASSYARDWSNQPQHF. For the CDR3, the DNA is TGTGCCAGCAGTTACGCTCGGGATTGGAGCAATCAGCCCCAGCATTTT.

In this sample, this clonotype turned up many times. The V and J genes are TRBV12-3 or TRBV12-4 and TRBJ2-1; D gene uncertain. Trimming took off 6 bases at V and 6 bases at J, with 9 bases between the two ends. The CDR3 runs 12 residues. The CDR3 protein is CASSPTSNEQFF. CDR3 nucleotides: TGTGCCAGCAGCCCGACTTCCAATGAGCAGTTCTTC.

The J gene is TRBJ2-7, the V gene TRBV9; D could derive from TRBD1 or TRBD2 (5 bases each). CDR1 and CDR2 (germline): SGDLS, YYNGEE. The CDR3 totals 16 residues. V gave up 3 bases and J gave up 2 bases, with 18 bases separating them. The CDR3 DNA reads TGTGCCAGCAGCGCAGTCGGAGAGAGGGGCCCCTACGAGCAGTACTTC. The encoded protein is CASSAVGERGPYEQYF.

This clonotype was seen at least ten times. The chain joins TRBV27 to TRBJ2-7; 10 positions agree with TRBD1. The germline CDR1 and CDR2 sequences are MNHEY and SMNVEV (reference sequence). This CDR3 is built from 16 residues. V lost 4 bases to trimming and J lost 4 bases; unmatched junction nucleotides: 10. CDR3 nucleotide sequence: TGTGCCAGCAGTTCACTACTGGGACAGGGGAGATACGAGCAGTACTTC. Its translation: CASSSLLGQGRYEQYF.

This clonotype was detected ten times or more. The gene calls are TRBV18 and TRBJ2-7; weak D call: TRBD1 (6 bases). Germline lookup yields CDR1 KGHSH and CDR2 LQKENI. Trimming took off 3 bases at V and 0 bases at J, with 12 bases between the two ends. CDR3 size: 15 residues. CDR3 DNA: TGTGCCAGCTCACCCGTGGGGGCGAGCTCCTACGAGCAGTACTTC. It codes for CASSPVGASSYEQYF.

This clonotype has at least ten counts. CDR3: CASNALGRNNQPQHF. CDR3 DNA: TGTGCCAGCAATGCCTTAGGACGGAACAATCAGCCCCAGCATTTT. The chain combines TRBV2 with TRBJ1-5; no firm D call. Per the germline V gene, CDR1 is SNHLY and CDR2 is FYNNEI. This CDR3 spans 15 amino acids. V lost 7 bases and J lost 3, with 16 bases in between. Together with reference TRBV2 and TRBJ1-5, the CDR3 gives the full variable domain: EPEVTQTPSHQVTQMGQEVILRCVPISNHLYFYWYRQILGQKVEFLVSFYNNEISEKSEIFDDQFSVERPDGSNFTLKIRSTKLEDSAMYFCASNALGRNNQPQHFGDGTRLSIL.

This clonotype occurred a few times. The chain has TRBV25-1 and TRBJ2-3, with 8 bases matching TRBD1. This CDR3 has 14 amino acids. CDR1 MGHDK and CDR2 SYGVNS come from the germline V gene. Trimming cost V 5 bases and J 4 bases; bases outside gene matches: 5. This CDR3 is CASSSDRGADTQYF. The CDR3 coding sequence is TGTGCCAGCAGTAGTGACAGGGGAGCAGATACGCAGTATTTT.